This T cell receptor beta chain was captured in a study of identical twins. Points from the study as a whole: Memory repertoires lacked the insertion deficit that abundant cord blood beta clonotypes showed.

This clonotype was found many times. Its target is unknown. The CDR3 totals 14 residues. The germline gives CDR1 MNHNS, CDR2 SASEGT. Trimming pared 2 bases from V and 1 base from J, leaving 8 bases between. In every case, the donor was a healthy Caucasian. A template switching step contributed a universal primer site, while unique molecular identifiers were present in the cDNA. TCRdb used MiXCR to reprocess the 5' RACE reads, holding one entry per CDR3 protein. The sample holds 570,000 or so distinct CDR3 sequences; more than 9% are singletons and the top ten take more than 2.5%. This sample was shared with a second study, whose subject was yellow fever vaccine responses in identical twins. That source adds: Twins reportedly showed a vaccine T cell response that seemed partly convergent and partly personalized.

This TCR derives from a woman aged 18-29 years in good health. Sequenced: PBMCs. The chain is built from TRBV6-1 and TRBJ2-5; perhaps D is TRBD1 or TRBD2 (5 bases each). CDR3 nucleotides: TGTGCCAGCAGTGAACCGGGGCTCCAAGAGACCCAGTACTTC. Amino acid sequence: CASSEPGLQETQYF.